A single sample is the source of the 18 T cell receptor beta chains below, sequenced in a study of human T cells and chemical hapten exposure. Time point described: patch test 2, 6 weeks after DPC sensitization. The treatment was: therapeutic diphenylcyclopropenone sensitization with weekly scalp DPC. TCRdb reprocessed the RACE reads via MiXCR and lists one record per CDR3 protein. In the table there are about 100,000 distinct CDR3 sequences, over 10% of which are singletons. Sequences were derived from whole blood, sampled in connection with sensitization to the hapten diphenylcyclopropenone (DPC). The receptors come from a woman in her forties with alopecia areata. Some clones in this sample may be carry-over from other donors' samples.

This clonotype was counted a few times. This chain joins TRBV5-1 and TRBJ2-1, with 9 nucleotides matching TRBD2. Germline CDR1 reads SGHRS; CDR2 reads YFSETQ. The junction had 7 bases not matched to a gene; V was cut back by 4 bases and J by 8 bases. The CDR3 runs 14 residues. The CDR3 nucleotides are TGCGCCAGCAGCGGGGGCGGGAGGGGCGATGAGCAGTTCTTC. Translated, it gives CASSGGGRGDEQFF.

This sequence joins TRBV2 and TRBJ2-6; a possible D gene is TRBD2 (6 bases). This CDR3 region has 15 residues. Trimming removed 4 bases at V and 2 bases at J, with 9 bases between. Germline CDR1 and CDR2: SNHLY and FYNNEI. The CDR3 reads CASSAGVTGANVLTF. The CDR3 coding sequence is TGTGCCAGCAGTGCGGGGGTTACTGGGGCCAACGTCCTGACTTTC.

The CDR3 bases are TGTGCCAGATGGGCGTCGGTGAACACTGAAGCTTTCTTT. It translates to CARWASVNTEAFF. V gene TRBV2 combines with J gene TRBJ1-1, with D unresolved. V was pared by 9 bases and J by 0 bases, with 11 bases between. Germline lookup yields CDR1 SNHLY and CDR2 FYNNEI. This CDR3 is built from 13 residues.

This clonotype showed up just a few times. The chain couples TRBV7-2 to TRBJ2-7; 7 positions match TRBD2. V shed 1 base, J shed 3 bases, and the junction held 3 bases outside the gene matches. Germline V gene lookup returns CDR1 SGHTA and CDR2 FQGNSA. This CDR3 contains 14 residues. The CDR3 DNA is TGTGCCAGCAGCTTAGTAACGGGGGGCTACGAGCAGTACTTC. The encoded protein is CASSLVTGGYEQYF.

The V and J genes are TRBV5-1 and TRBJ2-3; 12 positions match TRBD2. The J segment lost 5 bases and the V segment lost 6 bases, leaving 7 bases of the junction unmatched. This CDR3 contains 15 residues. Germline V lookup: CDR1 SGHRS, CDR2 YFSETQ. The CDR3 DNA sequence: TGCGCCAGCACTCCTGGGGGACTAGCGGGAGATACGCAGTATTTT. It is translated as CASTPGGLAGDTQYF.

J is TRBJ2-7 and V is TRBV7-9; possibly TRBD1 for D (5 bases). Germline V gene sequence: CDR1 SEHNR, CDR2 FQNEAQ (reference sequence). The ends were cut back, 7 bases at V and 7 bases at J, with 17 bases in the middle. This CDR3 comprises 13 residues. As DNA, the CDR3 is TGTGCCAGCAACCGGCAGGGTTCCTGGGAGCAGTACTTC. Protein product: CASNRQGSWEQYF. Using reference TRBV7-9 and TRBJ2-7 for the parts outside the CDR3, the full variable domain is DTGVSQNPRHKITKRGQNVTFRCDPISEHNRLYWYRQTLGQGPEFLTYFQNEAQLEKSRLLSDRFSAERPKGSFSTLEIQRTEQGDSAMYLCASNRQGSWEQYFGPGTRLTVT.

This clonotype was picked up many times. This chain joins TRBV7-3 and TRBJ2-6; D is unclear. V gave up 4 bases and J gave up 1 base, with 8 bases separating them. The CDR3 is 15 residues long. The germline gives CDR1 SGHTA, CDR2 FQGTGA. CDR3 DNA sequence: TGTGCCAGCAGCTATCTAGGTTCTGGGGCCAACGTCCTGACTTTC. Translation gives CASSYLGSGANVLTF.

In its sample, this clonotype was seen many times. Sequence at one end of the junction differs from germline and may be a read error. CDR3 in amino acids: CASSFTRDHQPQHF. The CDR3 nucleotides are TGTGCCAGCAGTTTTACCAGGGACCATCAACCCCAGCATTTT. J is TRBJ1-5 and V is TRBV28; D is perhaps TRBD1 (5 bases). Germline V gene sequence: CDR1 MDHEN, CDR2 SYDVKM. The CDR3 has 14 residues.

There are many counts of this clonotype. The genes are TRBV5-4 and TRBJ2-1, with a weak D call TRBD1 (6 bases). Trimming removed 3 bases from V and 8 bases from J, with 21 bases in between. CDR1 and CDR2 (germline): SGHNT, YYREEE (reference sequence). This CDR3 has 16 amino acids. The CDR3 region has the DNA TGTGCCAGCAGCTGGGGGTTGGCAGGGACAAGGCATGAGCAGTTCTTC. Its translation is CASSWGLAGTRHEQFF.

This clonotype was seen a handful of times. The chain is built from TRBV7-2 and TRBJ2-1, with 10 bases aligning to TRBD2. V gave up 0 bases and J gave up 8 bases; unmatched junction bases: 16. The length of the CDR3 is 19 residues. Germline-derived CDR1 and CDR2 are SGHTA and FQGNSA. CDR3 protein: CASSLARSRSGRAGYEQFF. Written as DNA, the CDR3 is TGTGCCAGCAGCTTAGCGCGCAGTCGAAGCGGGAGGGCAGGCTATGAGCAGTTCTTC. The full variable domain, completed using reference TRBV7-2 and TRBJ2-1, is GAGVSQSPSNKVTEKGKDVELRCDPISGHTALYWYRQSLGQGLEFLIYFQGNSAPDKSGLPSDRFSAERTGGSVSTLTIQRTQQEDSAVYLCASSLARSRSGRAGYEQFFGPGTRLTVL.

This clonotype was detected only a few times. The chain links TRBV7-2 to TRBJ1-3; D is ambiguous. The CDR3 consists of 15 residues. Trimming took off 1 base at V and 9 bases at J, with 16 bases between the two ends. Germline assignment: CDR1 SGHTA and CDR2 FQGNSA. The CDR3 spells CASSLGGQALSTIYF. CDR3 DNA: TGTGCCAGCAGCTTAGGCGGGCAGGCGTTAAGCACCATATATTTT. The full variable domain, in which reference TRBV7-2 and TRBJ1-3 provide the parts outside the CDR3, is GAGVSQSPSNKVTEKGKDVELRCDPISGHTALYWYRQSLGQGLEFLIYFQGNSAPDKSGLPSDRFSAERTGGSVSTLTIQRTQQEDSAVYLCASSLGGQALSTIYFGEGSWLTVV.

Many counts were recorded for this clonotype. The CDR3 is CASSLSRGANEQFF. The DNA of the CDR3 is TGTGCCAGCAGCTTAAGTCGGGGGGCGAATGAGCAGTTCTTC. V gene TRBV7-8 combines with J gene TRBJ2-1; TRBD2 might be the D (7 bases). The germline gives CDR1 SGHVS, CDR2 FQNEAQ. Trimming shortened V by 2 bases and J by 7 bases, and 12 bases separated the two germline ends. The CDR3 runs to 14 residues.

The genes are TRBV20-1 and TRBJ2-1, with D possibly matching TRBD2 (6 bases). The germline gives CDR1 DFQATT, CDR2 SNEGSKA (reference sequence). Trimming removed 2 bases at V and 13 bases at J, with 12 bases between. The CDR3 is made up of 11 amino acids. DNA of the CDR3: TGCAGTGCTAGAAACGGCGGGGAACAGTTCTTC. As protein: CSARNGGEQFF.

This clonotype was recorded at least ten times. The CDR3 nucleotides read TGTGCCAGCAGCTCCAACGGACAGGGAGGAGATACGCAGTATTTT. Translating it yields CASSSNGQGGDTQYF. This chain links TRBV7-2 with TRBJ2-3; 8 bases fit TRBD1. The CDR3 is 15 amino acids. Germline V gives CDR1 SGHTA, CDR2 FQGNSA. The V segment lost 4 bases and the J segment 5 bases; nucleotides outside the gene matches: 8.

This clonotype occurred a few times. CDR3 nucleotides: TGCAGCGTGGTCCGGGCCCGTGGCTACGAGCAGTACTTC. Translated, it gives CSVVRARGYEQYF. The rearrangement uses TRBV29-1 and TRBJ2-7, with D hard to call. V shed 6 bases and J shed 3 bases, with 15 bases lying between them. CDR3 length equals 13 residues. Germline-derived CDR1 and CDR2 are SQVTM and ANQGSEA.

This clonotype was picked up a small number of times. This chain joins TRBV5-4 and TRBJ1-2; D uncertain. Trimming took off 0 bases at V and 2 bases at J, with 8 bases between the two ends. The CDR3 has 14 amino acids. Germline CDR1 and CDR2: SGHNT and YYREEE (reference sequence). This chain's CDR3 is CASSLDQVNYGYTF. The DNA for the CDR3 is TGTGCCAGCAGCTTGGATCAGGTGAACTATGGCTACACCTTC. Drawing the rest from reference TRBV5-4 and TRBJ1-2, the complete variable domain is ETGVTQSPTHLIKTRGQQVTLRCSSQSGHNTVSWYQQALGQGPQFIFQYYREEENGRGNFPPRFSGLQFPNYSSELNVNALELDDSALYLCASSLDQVNYGYTFGSGTRLTVV.

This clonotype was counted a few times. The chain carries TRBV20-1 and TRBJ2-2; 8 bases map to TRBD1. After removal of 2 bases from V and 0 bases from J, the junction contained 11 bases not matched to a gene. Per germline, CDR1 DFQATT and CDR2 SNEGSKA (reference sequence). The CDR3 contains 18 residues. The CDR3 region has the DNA TGCAGTGCTAGAAATGCGGGACAGGACCGGGCGAACACCGGGGAGCTGTTTTTT. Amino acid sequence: CSARNAGQDRANTGELFF.

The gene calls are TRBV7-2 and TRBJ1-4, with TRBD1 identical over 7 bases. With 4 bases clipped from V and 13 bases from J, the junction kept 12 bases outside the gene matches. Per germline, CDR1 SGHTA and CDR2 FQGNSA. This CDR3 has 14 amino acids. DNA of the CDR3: TGTGCCAGCAGCTACGACAGGGCGACTAGGGGACTGTTTTTT. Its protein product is CASSYDRATRGLFF.